This T cell receptor (beta chain) is drawn from a study of blood T cell repertoires in COVID-19. There are 12 residues in the CDR3. Data came from immunoSEQ multiplex PCR; TCRdb stores just in-frame clones and leaves some out. The sample consists of some 71,000 clones, approximately 80% of them appearing once. The Seattle site enrolled patients during active infection and followed them longitudinally. The chain has TRBV21-1 and TRBJ1-1. TRBV21-1 is annotated as a pseudogene. The sequencing input was peripheral blood. This receptor was taken from a man aged 50-59 years with COVID-19, enrolled during active disease. The CDR3 DNA reads as TGTGCCAGCAGCAACGGGGGCACTGAAGCTTTCTTT. Protein: CASSNGGTEAFF.